Listed below are T cell receptor beta chains from one sample, sequenced in a study of molecular identifiers for immune sequencing clone quantification. Via MiXCR, TCRdb re-called the PCR reads, giving one row per CDR3 protein. The sample carries fewer than 70,000 distinct CDR3 sequences, approximately 18% recorded once. Sequenced material: naive CD8+ T cells from blood, with Jurkat cell RNA spiked in. Source of these receptors: a human donor in good health. Some libraries in this study had Jurkat cell RNA spiked in. CDR3s include the opening cysteine and the closing phenylalanine or tryptophan. The D gene is left open where the match is weak. Expanded clones get a size class; other rows say once, few or many, or leave the size out.

TRBD2	many	TRBV28	TRBJ2-3	CASSPIAGDTQYF	TGTGCCAGCAGTCCAATAGCGGGAGATACGCAGTATTTT
TRBD2	medium-sized	TRBV4-1	TRBJ2-3	CASSLTSASTDTQYF	TGCGCCAGCAGCCTGACTAGCGCGAGCACAGATACGCAGTATTTT
NA	many	TRBV10-3	TRBJ1-2	CAISPTDRSYGYTF	TGTGCCATCAGTCCCACCGACAGAAGCTATGGCTACACCTTC
NA	few	TRBV24-1	TRBJ1-2	CATSDPTGHDYGYTF	TGTGCCACCAGTGATCCGACGGGACACGACTATGGCTACACCTTC
NA	many	TRBV28	TRBJ1-4	CASSLQTDTNEKLFF	TGTGCCAGCAGTCTCCAGACAGACACTAATGAAAAACTGTTTTTT
NA	many	TRBV27	TRBJ1-6	CASSLNGIHNYNSPLHF	TGTGCCAGCAGTTTAAACGGGATCCACAATTATAATTCACCCCTCCACTTT
TRBD2	many	TRBV7-9	TRBJ2-7	CASSSTSGSSEQYF	TGTGCCAGCAGCTCAACTAGCGGGAGCTCCGAGCAGTACTTC
NA	NA	TRBV2	TRBJ1-1	CARIRTRGETEAFF	TGTGCCAGAATAAGAACAAGGGGGGAGACTGAAGCTTTCTTT
TRBD2	many	TRBV27	TRBJ2-7	CASSLVSGLATEQYF	TGTGCCAGCAGTTTAGTTTCTGGACTAGCGACGGAGCAGTACTTC
TRBD2	many	TRBV7-8	TRBJ2-1	CASSSRSSGPYNEQFF	TGTGCCAGCAGTTCTCGGTCTAGCGGGCCCTACAATGAGCAGTTCTTC
NA	many	TRBV28	TRBJ2-1	CASRGPSYNEQFF	TGTGCCAGCAGAGGACCCTCTTACAATGAGCAGTTCTTC
NA	few	TRBV20-1	TRBJ2-1	CSARDLGALYNEQFF	TGCAGTGCTAGAGATCTTGGCGCCCTCTACAATGAGCAGTTCTTC
NA	many	TRBV29-1	TRBJ2-2	CSVFANTGELFF	TGCAGCGTGTTTGCGAACACCGGGGAGCTGTTTTTT
NA	NA	TRBV19	TRBJ2-1	CASSIAPSDNEQFF	TGTGCCAGTAGTATCGCCCCTTCAGACAATGAGCAGTTCTTC
TRBD2	many	TRBV20-1	TRBJ2-1	CSPRTSGSNEQFF	TGCAGTCCAAGAACTAGCGGGAGTAATGAGCAGTTCTTC
NA	many	TRBV24-1	TRBJ2-3	CATSDRQVPDTQYF	TGTGCCACCAGTGATCGACAGGTCCCCGATACGCAGTATTTT
NA	many	TRBV30	TRBJ2-4	CAWSAQKNIQYF	TGTGCCTGGAGTGCGCAGAAAAACATTCAGTACTTC
TRBD2	many	TRBV29-1	TRBJ2-7	CSPRLAGGPVPYEQYF	TGCAGCCCCCGTCTAGCGGGAGGGCCGGTTCCCTACGAGCAGTACTTC
NA	many	TRBV9	TRBJ2-1	CASSVAVDPEQFF	TGTGCCAGCAGCGTAGCCGTGGATCCTGAGCAGTTCTTC
NA	many	TRBV7-2	TRBJ2-3	CASSLVFGSSDTQYF	TGTGCCAGCAGCTTAGTATTCGGGAGTTCAGATACGCAGTATTTT
NA	many	TRBV7-9	TRBJ1-1	CASSLAGTEAFF	TGTGCCAGCAGCTTAGCGGGCACTGAAGCTTTCTTT
NA	many	TRBV5-1	TRBJ1-6	CASSADMDSPLHF	TGCGCCAGCAGCGCGGATATGGATTCACCCCTCCACTTT